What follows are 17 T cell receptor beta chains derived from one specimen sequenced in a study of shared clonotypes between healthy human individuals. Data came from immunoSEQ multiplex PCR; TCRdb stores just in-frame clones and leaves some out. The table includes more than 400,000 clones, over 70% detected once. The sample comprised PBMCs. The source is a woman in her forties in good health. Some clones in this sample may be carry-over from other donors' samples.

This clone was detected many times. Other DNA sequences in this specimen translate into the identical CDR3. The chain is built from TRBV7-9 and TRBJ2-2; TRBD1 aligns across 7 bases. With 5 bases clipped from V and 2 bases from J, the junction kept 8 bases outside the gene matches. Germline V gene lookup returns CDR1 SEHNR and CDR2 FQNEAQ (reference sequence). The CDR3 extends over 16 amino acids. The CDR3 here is CASSHHRGGNTGELFF. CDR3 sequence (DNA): TGTGCCAGCAGCCATCACAGGGGCGGCAACACCGGGGAGCTGTTTTTT.

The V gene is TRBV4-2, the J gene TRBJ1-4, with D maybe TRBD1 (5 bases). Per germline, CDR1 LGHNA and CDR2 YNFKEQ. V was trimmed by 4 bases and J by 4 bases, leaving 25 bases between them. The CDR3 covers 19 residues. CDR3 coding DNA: TGTGCCAGCAGCCCCCTTGAGACCAGGGCAGAGGGCCTTAATGAAAAACTGTTTTTT. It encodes CASSPLETRAEGLNEKLFF.

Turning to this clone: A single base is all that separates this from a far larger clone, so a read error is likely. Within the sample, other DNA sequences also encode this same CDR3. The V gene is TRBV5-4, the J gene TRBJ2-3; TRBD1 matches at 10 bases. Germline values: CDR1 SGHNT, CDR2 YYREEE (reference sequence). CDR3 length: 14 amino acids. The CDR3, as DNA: TGCGCCAGCAGCCAGGGGACAGGGGTAGATACGCAGTATTTT. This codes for CASSQGTGVDTQYF.

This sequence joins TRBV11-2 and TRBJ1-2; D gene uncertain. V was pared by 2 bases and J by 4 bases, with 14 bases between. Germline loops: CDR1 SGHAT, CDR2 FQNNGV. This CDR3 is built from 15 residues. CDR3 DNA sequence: TGTGCCAGCAGCTTACAAATCGCAGCACCCTATGGCTACACCTTC. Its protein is CASSLQIAAPYGYTF. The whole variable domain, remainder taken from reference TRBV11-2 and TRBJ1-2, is EAGVAQSPRYKIIEKRQSVAFWCNPISGHATLYWYQQILGQGPKLLIQFQNNGVVDDSQLPKDRFSAERLKGVDSTLKIQPAKLEDSAVYLCASSLQIAAPYGYTFGSGTRLTVV.

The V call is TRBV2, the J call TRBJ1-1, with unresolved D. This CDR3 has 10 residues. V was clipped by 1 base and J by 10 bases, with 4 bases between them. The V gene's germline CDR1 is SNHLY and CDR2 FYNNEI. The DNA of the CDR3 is TGTGCCAGCAGTGAAGGTTCAGCTTTCTTT. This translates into CASSEGSAFF.

This CDR3 is CASISTSGSGETQYF. CDR3 DNA sequence: TGTGCCAGCATAAGTACTAGCGGGAGCGGAGAGACCCAGTACTTC. The rearrangement joins TRBV25-1 to TRBJ2-5; 11 positions agree with TRBD2. The CDR3 runs to 15 residues. Germline loops: CDR1 MGHDK, CDR2 SYGVNS. The J segment lost 4 bases and the V segment lost 7 bases, leaving 8 bases of the junction unmatched.

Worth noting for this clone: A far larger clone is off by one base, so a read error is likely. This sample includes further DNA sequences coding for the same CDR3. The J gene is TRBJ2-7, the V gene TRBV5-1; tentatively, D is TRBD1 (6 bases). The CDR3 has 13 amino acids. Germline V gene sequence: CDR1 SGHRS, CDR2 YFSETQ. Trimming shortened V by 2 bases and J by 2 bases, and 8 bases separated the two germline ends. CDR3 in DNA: TGCGCCAGCAGCTTTCAGGGGCCCTACGAGCAGTACTTC. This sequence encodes CASSFQGPYEQYF.

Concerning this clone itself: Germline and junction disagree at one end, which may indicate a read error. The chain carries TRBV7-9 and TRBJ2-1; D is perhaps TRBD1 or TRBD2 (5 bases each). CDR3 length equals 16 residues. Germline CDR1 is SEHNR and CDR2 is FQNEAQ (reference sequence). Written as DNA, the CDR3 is TGTACCAGCAGCCCCCTCGAAGGGACCTCCTACAATGAGCAGTTCTTC. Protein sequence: CTSSPLEGTSYNEQFF.

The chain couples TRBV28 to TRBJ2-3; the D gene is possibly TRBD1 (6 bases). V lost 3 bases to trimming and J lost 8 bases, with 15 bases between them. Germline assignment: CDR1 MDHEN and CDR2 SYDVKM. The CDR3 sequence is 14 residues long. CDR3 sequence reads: CASSLGNRVATQYF. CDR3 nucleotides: TGTGCCAGCAGTTTGGGAAACAGGGTCGCTACGCAGTATTTT.

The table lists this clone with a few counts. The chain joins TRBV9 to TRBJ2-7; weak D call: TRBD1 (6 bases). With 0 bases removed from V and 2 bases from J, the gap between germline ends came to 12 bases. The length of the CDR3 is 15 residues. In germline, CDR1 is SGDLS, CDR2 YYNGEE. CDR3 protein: CASSVEQGPTYEQYF. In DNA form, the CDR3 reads TGTGCCAGCAGCGTAGAACAGGGCCCAACCTACGAGCAGTACTTC. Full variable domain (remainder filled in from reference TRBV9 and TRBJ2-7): DSGVTQTPKHLITATGQRVTLRCSPRSGDLSVYWYQQSLDQGLQFLIQYYNGEERAKGNILERFSAQQFPDLHSELNLSSLELGDSALYFCASSVEQGPTYEQYFGPGTRLTVT.

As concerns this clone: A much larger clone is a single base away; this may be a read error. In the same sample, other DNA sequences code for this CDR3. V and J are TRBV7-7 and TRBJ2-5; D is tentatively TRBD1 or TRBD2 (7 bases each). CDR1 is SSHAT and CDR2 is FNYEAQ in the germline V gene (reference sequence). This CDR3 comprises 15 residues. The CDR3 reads CASSLGGTAQETQYF. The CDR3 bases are TGTGCCAGCAGCTTGGGAGGGACAGCCCAAGAGACACAGTACTTC.

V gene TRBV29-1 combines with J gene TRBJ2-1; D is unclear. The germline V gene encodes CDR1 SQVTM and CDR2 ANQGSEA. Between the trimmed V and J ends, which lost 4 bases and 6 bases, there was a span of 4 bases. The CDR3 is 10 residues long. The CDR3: CSVVGNEQFF. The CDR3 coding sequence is TGCAGCGTTGTGGGCAATGAGCAGTTCTTC.

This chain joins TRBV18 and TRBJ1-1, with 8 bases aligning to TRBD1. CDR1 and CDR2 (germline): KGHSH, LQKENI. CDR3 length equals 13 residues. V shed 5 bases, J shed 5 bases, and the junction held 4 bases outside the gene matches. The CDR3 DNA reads TGTGCCAGCTCATCTCGACAGGGGACTGAAGCTTTCTTT. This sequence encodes CASSSRQGTEAFF.

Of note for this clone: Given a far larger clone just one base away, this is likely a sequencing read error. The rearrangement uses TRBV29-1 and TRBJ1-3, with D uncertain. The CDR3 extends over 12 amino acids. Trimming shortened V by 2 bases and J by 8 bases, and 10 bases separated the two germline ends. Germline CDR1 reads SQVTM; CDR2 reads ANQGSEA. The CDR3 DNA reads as TGCAGCGTTGAATACGGCGTGGACACCATATATTTT. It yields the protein CSVEYGVDTIYF. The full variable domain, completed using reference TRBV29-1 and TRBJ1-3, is SAVISQKPSRDICQRGTSLTIQCQVDSQVTMMFWYRQQPGQSLTLIATANQGSEATYESGFVIDKFPISRPNLTFSTLTVSNMSPEDSSIYLCSVEYGVDTIYFGEGSWLTVV.

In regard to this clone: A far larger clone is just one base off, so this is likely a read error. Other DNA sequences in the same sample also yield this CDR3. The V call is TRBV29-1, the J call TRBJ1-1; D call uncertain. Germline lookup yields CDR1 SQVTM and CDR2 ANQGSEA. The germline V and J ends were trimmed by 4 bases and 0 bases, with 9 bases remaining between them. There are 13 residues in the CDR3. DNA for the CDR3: TGCAGCGTTGTTCCCTCCATGAACACTGAAGCTTTCTTT. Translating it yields CSVVPSMNTEAFF.

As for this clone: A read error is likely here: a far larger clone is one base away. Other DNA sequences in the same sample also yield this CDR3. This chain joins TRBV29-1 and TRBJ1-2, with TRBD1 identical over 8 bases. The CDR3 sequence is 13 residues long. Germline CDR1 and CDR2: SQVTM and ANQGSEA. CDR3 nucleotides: TGCAGTGTTGGGACAGGAGATAACTATGGCTACACCTTC. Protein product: CSVGTGDNYGYTF.

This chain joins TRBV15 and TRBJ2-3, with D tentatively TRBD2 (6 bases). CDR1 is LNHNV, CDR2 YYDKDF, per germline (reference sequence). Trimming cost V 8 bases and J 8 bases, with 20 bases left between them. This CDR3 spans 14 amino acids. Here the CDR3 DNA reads TGTGCCACCGAGGACCCTACGGAGGGGCGTACGCAGTATTTT. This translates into CATEDPTEGRTQYF.